These T cell receptor beta chains were read from a single sample in a study of vaccination effects on CD4 cells after COVID-19. These receptors' targets are unknown. Produced via immunoSEQ multiplex PCR; TCRdb's table is partial and in-frame only. Of 30,000 to 45,000 clones in the sample, around 80% were seen once. The sequences come from CD4+ T cells from PBMCs cultured with HCoV-NL63 spike peptides, collected after COVID-19 vaccination. Receptors were obtained from a human donor who received a COVID-19 vaccine. Some clones in this sample may be carry-over from other donors' samples. The CDR3 runs from the conserved cysteine through the conserved F or W. Fields, in order: CDR3 protein, clone size, CDR3 length, V gene, J gene. Clone size is shown for a subset of rows, as once, few, many or a class of expanded clone.

CASSQTQGRTMNTEAFF	.	17	TRBV4-2	TRBJ1-1
CASSVALAGSIGETQYF	.	17	TRBV9	TRBJ2-5
CASSRTTGAGNSPLHF	few	16	TRBV10-1	TRBJ1-6
CASSLAAYNEQFF	.	13	TRBV12-3/TRBV12-4	TRBJ2-1
CASSHRGLVRAFF	.	13	TRBV4-1	TRBJ1-1
CATSDTGGPETQYF	.	14	TRBV24-1	TRBJ2-5
CASSIPGVTGELFF	.	14	TRBV5-1	TRBJ2-2
CASSLLSGLADTDTQYF	.	17	TRBV7-9	TRBJ2-3
CASSQERSVVGNEQFF	.	16	TRBV3-1/TRBV3-2	TRBJ2-1
CASSLSLSETQYF	.	13	TRBV18	TRBJ2-5
CASRGGGAFNYGYTF	.	15	TRBV2	TRBJ1-2
CASSFWRGPQETQYF	.	15	TRBV5-6	TRBJ2-5
CASSPGGSPDTQYF	.	14	TRBV2	TRBJ2-3
CASSLTGNTEAFF	.	13	TRBV7-9	TRBJ1-1
CASSLGGLDTQYF	.	13	TRBV5-6	TRBJ2-3
CASSLGGGGGPDTQYF	.	16	TRBV3-1/TRBV3-2	TRBJ2-3
CASSQELRAKLYNEQFF	.	17	TRBV4-1	TRBJ2-1
CASSPSGWAEAFF	.	13	TRBV12-3/TRBV12-4	TRBJ1-1
CATSRDFAGTDTQYF	.	15	TRBV15	TRBJ2-3
CASSPSSGRGEKLFF	.	15	TRBV7-3	TRBJ1-4
CATKSGQGNTGELFF	.	15	TRBV24-1	TRBJ2-2
CATSELDGEKLFF	once	13	TRBV24-1	TRBJ1-4
CASSLGGGREKLFF	.	14	TRBV7-8	TRBJ1-4
CASSRLGMDYGYTF	.	14	TRBV7-2	TRBJ1-2
CASSFPGDSEQFF	.	13	TRBV5-1	TRBJ2-1
CASSLNRGVQETQYF	.	15	TRBV5-6	TRBJ2-5
CASSIGPSTNNEQFF	.	15	TRBV19	TRBJ2-1
CASSLGGGNEKLFF	.	14	TRBV7-2	TRBJ1-4
CASSPQGYLGTGELFF	.	16	TRBV4-3	TRBJ2-2
CASSDGTGGIQYF	once	13	TRBV2	TRBJ2-4
CASSLTPQGAGNTIYF	few	16	TRBV5-6	TRBJ1-3
CASSLVPESNNEQFF	few	15	TRBV5-1	TRBJ2-1
CASSFFGGGGFYNEQFF	.	17	TRBV5-1	TRBJ2-1
CASRTRDRTEAFF	.	13	TRBV7-9	TRBJ1-1
CASRPWGGGSSYNEQFF	.	17	TRBV7-8	TRBJ2-1
CAWRRDSEKLFF	.	12	TRBV30	TRBJ1-4
CASSSQGVEQPQHF	.	14	TRBV7-2	TRBJ1-5
CASSVAGAPNTGELFF	once	16	TRBV9	TRBJ2-2
CASSFRSLQPQHF	.	13	TRBV12-3/TRBV12-4	TRBJ1-5
CASSTPFGPPGGANVLTF	few	18	TRBV9	TRBJ2-6
CASSSSPTGRETQYF	.	15	TRBV7-2	TRBJ2-5
CATSDRGINYGYTF	.	14	TRBV24-1	TRBJ1-2
CASSLYVGAGNSGNTIYF	.	18	TRBV5-1	TRBJ1-3
CASSSAGTSKRNTIYF	.	16	TRBV28	TRBJ1-3
CAWGGGANEKLFF	.	13	TRBV30	TRBJ1-4
CATSRAPGQAATNEKLFF	.	18	TRBV15	TRBJ1-4
CAWSHFDRDNTEAFF	.	15	TRBV30	TRBJ1-1
CASTPTGRFGYTF	once	13	TRBV19	TRBJ1-2
CASSLGATGLAGGPMKETQYF	.	21	TRBV5-1	TRBJ2-5